These 21 T cell receptor beta chains originate from one sample sequenced in a study of early T cells in non-severe SARS-CoV-2 infection. TCRdb reprocessed the 5' RACE reads with MiXCR, giving one entry per CDR3 protein. Found here are about 64,000 distinct CDR3 sequences, 20% of them singletons; the top ten hold 15% to 20%. The sequencing here drew on whole blood, taken at baseline. These receptor sequences come from an adult who was a healthcare worker with PCR-confirmed SARS-CoV-2 infection or an uninfected control (not recorded which).

V gene TRBV3-1 combines with J gene TRBJ2-3, with 9 positions matching TRBD2. The V segment lost 1 base and the J segment 1 base; nucleotides outside the gene matches: 9. The CDR3 is 18 residues long. In germline, CDR1 is LGHDT, CDR2 YNNKEL (reference sequence). The chain's CDR3 is CASSQGLGTSSRTDTQYF. In DNA, the CDR3 is TGTGCCAGCAGCCAAGGTCTTGGGACTAGCAGCCGCACAGATACGCAGTATTTT.

This clonotype was observed a few times. This chain uses TRBV5-5 with TRBJ2-2; no clear D. V was trimmed by 0 bases and J by 5 bases, leaving 8 bases between them. CDR1 and CDR2 from the germline V gene are SGHKS and YYEKEE (reference sequence). The CDR3 is made up of 14 amino acids. The CDR3 is CASSLAGPTGELFF. DNA for the CDR3: TGTGCCAGCAGCTTGGCAGGTCCTACCGGGGAGCTGTTTTTT.

This clonotype was detected only a few times. CDR3 nucleotide sequence: TGTGCCAGCAGTCTAACTCGGACGAGCTCCTACAATGAGCAGTTCTTC. Amino acids: CASSLTRTSSYNEQFF. This chain joins TRBV14 and TRBJ2-1; no clear D. Germline V gene data show CDR1 as SGHDN and CDR2 as FVKESK. The CDR3 runs to 16 residues. V lost 6 bases and J lost 0, with 15 bases in between.

The table lists this clonotype with a few counts. The gene calls are TRBV12-3 or TRBV12-4 and TRBJ2-1, with 10 nucleotides matching TRBD1. Trimming took 6 bases from V and 7 from J; bases not matched to a gene: 9. The CDR3 loop spans 15 amino acids. The CDR3 is CASRSGTGATNEQFF. CDR3 nucleotides: TGTGCCAGCAGGTCAGGGACAGGGGCCACTAATGAGCAGTTCTTC.

V usage is TRBV3-1 and J usage is TRBJ1-3; unclear D gene. Germline V lookup: CDR1 LGHDT, CDR2 YNNKEL (reference sequence). The CDR3 extends over 15 amino acids. Trimming left V 0 bases short and J 3 bases short, with 9 bases between. The CDR3 loop reads CASSQEPTVGNTIYF. The CDR3 bases are TGTGCCAGCAGCCAAGAACCGACTGTTGGAAACACCATATATTTT.

V and J are TRBV5-1 and TRBJ2-1; D remains unclear. V was pared by 2 bases and J by 0 bases, with 9 bases between. This CDR3 has 15 residues. Germline loops: CDR1 SGHRS, CDR2 YFSETQ. The CDR3 loop is CASSFRISSYNEQFF. The CDR3 nucleotides are TGCGCCAGCAGCTTCCGGATCAGCTCCTACAATGAGCAGTTCTTC.

This clonotype came up many times. This rearrangement joins TRBV3-1 to TRBJ2-3; D is unclear. The V end was cut by 5 bases, the J end by 1 base, with 4 bases between. This CDR3 has 12 amino acids. CDR1 is LGHDT, CDR2 YNNKEL, per germline (reference sequence). The CDR3 loop is CASSYGTDTQYF. The CDR3 region has the DNA TGTGCCAGCAGCTATGGCACAGATACGCAGTATTTT.

A remark on this clonotype: This may be a read error, as it is one base from a much larger clone. The DNA for the CDR3 is TGTGCCAGTAGTTGGGGCACGAACACCGGGGAGCTGTTTTTT. The encoded protein is CASSWGTNTGELFF. The chain employs TRBV19 and TRBJ2-2, with TRBD1 as a possible D gene (5 bases). This CDR3 is 14 amino acids long. The V end was cut by 5 bases, the J end by 0 bases, with 7 bases between. Germline V CDR1 and CDR2: LNHDA, SQIVND (reference sequence). The variable domain in full, completed from reference TRBV19 and TRBJ2-2, reads DGGITQSPKYLFRKEGQNVTLSCEQNLNHDAMYWYRQDPGQGLRLIYYSQIVNDFQKGDIAEGYSVSREKKESFPLTVTSAQKNPTAFYLCASSWGTNTGELFFGEGSRLTVL.

A few counts support this clonotype. The chain employs TRBV11-2 and TRBJ1-4, with D hard to call. Germline CDR1 and CDR2: SGHAT and FQNNGV. The germline V and J ends were trimmed by 4 bases and 8 bases, with 17 bases remaining between them. This CDR3 is built from 15 residues. The CDR3 spells CASSSPGLSGEKLFF. In DNA, the CDR3 is TGTGCCAGCAGCTCCCCCGGCCTCTCTGGAGAAAAACTGTTTTTT.

This clonotype has more than one count but fewer than ten. The chain combines TRBV21-1 with TRBJ2-5; TRBD1 is taken as the D call from the table, unchecked against the DNA. TRBV21-1 is described as a pseudogene. The CDR3 is made up of 17 amino acids. The CDR3 sequence: CASQAGSPEAPQETQYF. CDR3 sequence (DNA): TGTGCCAGTCAGGCGGGGAGCCCGGAGGCACCTCAAGAGACCCAGTACTTC.

This clonotype was observed a few times. The chain carries TRBV12-2 and TRBJ2-2; the table names TRBD2, a call not compared with the DNA. TRBV12-2 is an annotated pseudogene. The CDR3 consists of 21 residues. CDR3 DNA: TGTGCAAGTCGCTTAGAGACTACCCCCGGGACTAGCGGGAAGAACACCGGGGAGCTGTTTTTT. This gives the protein CASRLETTPGTSGKNTGELFF.

The chain links TRBV18 to TRBJ2-7; D is tentatively TRBD1 or TRBD2 (6 bases each). The germline V and J ends were trimmed by 0 bases and 5 bases, with 14 bases remaining between them. The CDR3 is 15 residues long. The germline V gene has CDR1 KGHSH and CDR2 LQKENI. The CDR3 region has the DNA TGTGCCAGCTCACCACCTGAACAGGGAGGAAACGAGCAGTACTTC. This encodes CASSPPEQGGNEQYF.

The chain couples TRBV4-1 to TRBJ2-1; 7 nucleotides match TRBD1. CDR1 and CDR2 from the germline V gene are MGHRA and YSYEKL. This CDR3 comprises 17 residues. V shed 2 bases, J shed 3 bases, and the junction held 10 bases outside the gene matches. The CDR3 DNA follows: TGCGCCAGCAGCCAACGCACAGGGGCTCTCAACTACAATGAGCAGTTCTTC. It yields the protein CASSQRTGALNYNEQFF.

This clonotype was found a few times. The genes are TRBV30 and TRBJ2-3; D remains unclear. Trimming shortened V by 0 bases and J by 6 bases, and 10 bases separated the two germline ends. The CDR3 is made up of 13 amino acids. Germline V lookup: CDR1 GTSNPN, CDR2 SVGIG (reference sequence). The DNA for the CDR3 is TGTGCCTGGAGTGTACTATCCGGGGATACGCAGTATTTT. Translated: CAWSVLSGDTQYF.

The CDR3: CASSIEGRGSGANVLTF. The CDR3 coding sequence is TGTGCCAGTAGTATAGAGGGCCGAGGGTCTGGGGCCAACGTCCTGACTTTC. The chain is built from TRBV19 and TRBJ2-6; maybe TRBD2 (5 bases). Trimming removed 0 bases from V and 1 base from J, with 10 bases in between. This CDR3 region has 17 residues. Germline CDR1 and CDR2: LNHDA and SQIVND (reference sequence).

The rearrangement links TRBV30 to TRBJ2-7; TRBD1 agrees at 12 bases. CDR1 is GTSNPN, CDR2 SVGIG, per germline (reference sequence). The trim removed 2 bases at V and 7 bases at J, leaving 9 bases unmatched. The CDR3 has 15 residues. CDR3 DNA sequence: TGTGCCTGGAGTCACGGGGGACAGGGGGCAGAAGAGCAGTACTTC. Residues: CAWSHGGQGAEEQYF. Supplemented by reference TRBV30 and TRBJ2-7, the full variable domain reads SQTIHQWPATLVQPVGSPLSLECTVEGTSNPNLYWYRQAAGRGLQLLFYSVGIGQISSEVPQNLSASRPQDRQFILSSKKLLLSDSGFYLCAWSHGGQGAEEQYFGPGTRLTVT.

This clonotype showed up just a few times. The rearrangement links TRBV5-1 to TRBJ2-1; 11 bases agree with TRBD2. CDR3 length: 16 amino acids. The V gene's germline CDR1 is SGHRS and CDR2 YFSETQ. The V and J ends lost 1 base and 8 bases, in that order; junction bases with no gene match: 8. The CDR3 is CASSLRLAGSRDEQFF. The CDR3 region has the DNA TGCGCCAGCAGCTTGAGACTAGCGGGGTCCCGGGATGAGCAGTTCTTC. The complete variable domain, with remaining parts taken from reference TRBV5-1 and TRBJ2-1, reads KAGVTQTPRYLIKTRGQQVTLSCSPISGHRSVSWYQQTPGQGLQFLFEYFSETQRNKGNFPGRFSGRQFSNSRSEMNVSTLELGDSALYLCASSLRLAGSRDEQFFGPGTRLTVL.

As to this clonotype: With a much larger clone just one base away, this may be a read error. The chain recombines TRBV5-1 with TRBJ2-5, with unresolved D. Germline V CDR1 and CDR2: SGHRS, YFSETQ. The CDR3 sequence is 11 residues long. In nucleotides, the CDR3 is TGCGCCAGCTGCTTAAAAGAGACCCAGTACTTC. Encoded protein: CASCLKETQYF.

This rearrangement joins TRBV20-1 to TRBJ2-7; the D is unclear. The V end was cut by 6 bases, the J end by 0 bases, with 18 bases between. Germline CDR1 and CDR2: DFQATT and SNEGSKA (reference sequence). The CDR3 runs 15 residues. Here the CDR3 DNA reads TGCAGTGCCCAACCCACCCCCGGTAGCTCCTACGAGCAGTACTTC. It specifies CSAQPTPGSSYEQYF.

This clonotype was observed a few times. The chain uses TRBV5-6 and TRBJ1-2; D is ambiguous. The V end lost 3 bases, the J end lost 8 bases, and 14 bases lay between the germline ends. This CDR3 has 13 residues. Germline CDR1 is SGHDT and CDR2 is YYEEEE. As DNA, the CDR3 is TGTGCCAGCAGCTGGACCCCCACTGGGGGCTACACCTTC. It is translated as CASSWTPTGGYTF.

This clonotype was recorded a few times. J is TRBJ1-1 and V is TRBV10-3; 11 bases agree with TRBD1. CDR3 length: 14 amino acids. CDR1 and CDR2 from the germline V gene are ENHRY and SYGVKD. Germline trimming cut 6 bases from V and 4 bases from J; bases unmatched to any gene: 4. Here the CDR3 DNA reads TGTGCCATCAGAGGGACAGGGGGAGGCACTGAAGCTTTCTTT. Translation gives CAIRGTGGGTEAFF.